These T cell receptor beta chains were read from a single sample in a study of blood T cells in healthy people across ages. MiXCR, applied by TCRdb to the 5' RACE reads, yields one record per CDR3 protein. The sample has roughly 800,000 distinct CDR3 sequences; 53% are singletons. Sequenced sample: blood. Receptors were obtained from an older man in good health. Both conserved end residues are part of each CDR3.

TRBV6-5 | CASSWGQGTYEQYF
TRBV5-1 | CASNVLGGEVETQYF
TRBV2 | CASTPGQGKEYF
TRBV2 | CASSERELPTDTQYF
TRBV29-1 | CSVDYGYTF
TRBV18 | CASSPGGSNYGYTF
TRBV11-1 | CASREALKNTEAFF
TRBV5-1 | CASSLDTDRSEKLFF
TRBV28 | CASSLAGGRYGYTF
TRBV29-1 | CSVEDTGQTSTDTQYF
TRBV11-2 | CASSPIQQGLDYGYTF
TRBV5-6 | CASSLRTGANYGYTF
TRBV29-1 | CSVERSYGYTF
TRBV3-1 | CASSPPLNNEQFF
TRBV6-5 | CASRVGGTTNTEAFF
TRBV11-1 | CASSAGGQGSSYNEQFF
TRBV7-8 | CASTKRQGANEQYF
TRBV10-2 | CASSEDYGGGSTYNEQFF